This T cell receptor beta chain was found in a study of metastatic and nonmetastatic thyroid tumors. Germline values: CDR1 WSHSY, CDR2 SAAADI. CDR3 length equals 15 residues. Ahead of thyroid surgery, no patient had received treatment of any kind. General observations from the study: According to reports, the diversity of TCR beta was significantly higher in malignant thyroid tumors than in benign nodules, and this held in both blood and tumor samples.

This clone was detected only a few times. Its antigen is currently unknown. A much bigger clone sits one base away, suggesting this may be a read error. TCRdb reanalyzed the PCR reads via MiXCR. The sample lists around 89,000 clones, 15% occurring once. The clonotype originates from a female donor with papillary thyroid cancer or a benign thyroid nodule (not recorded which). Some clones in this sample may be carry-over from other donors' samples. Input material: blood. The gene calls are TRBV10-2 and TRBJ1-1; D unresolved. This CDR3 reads CASSEIPTVNSEAFF. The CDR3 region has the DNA TGCGCCAGCAGTGAGATCCCGACGGTGAACAGTGAAGCTTTCTTT.